What follows are 12 T cell receptor beta chains derived from one specimen sequenced in a study of T cells in Graves' hyperthyroidism and ophthalmopathy. Amplified TCR beta CDR3 regions came from RNA transcripts. The HTBI primer set served for first-round RT-PCR of the TCR CDR3. TCRdb re-called the multiplex PCR reads with MiXCR, one entry per CDR3 protein. The sample carries about 350,000 distinct CDR3 sequences, approximately 15% recorded once. Sequencing input: blood. These receptor sequences come from a woman aged 25 to 39 with Graves' hyperthyroidism.

J is TRBJ2-3 and V is TRBV20-1, with TRBD2 matching over 7 bases. Germline CDR1 and CDR2: DFQATT and SNEGSKA (reference sequence). J was trimmed by 2 bases and V by 0 bases; bases with no gene match: 11. There are 17 residues in the CDR3. The CDR3 loop is CSARDRVLADFTDTQYF. The CDR3 DNA is TGCAGTGCTAGAGATCGAGTCCTAGCGGATTTCACAGATACGCAGTATTTT.

This clonotype has just one count. The chain has TRBV19 and TRBJ1-5; no firm D call. The CDR3 extends over 13 amino acids. V was pared by 11 bases and J by 4 bases, with 15 bases between. Germline lookup yields CDR1 LNHDA and CDR2 SQIVND (reference sequence). CDR3 DNA sequence: TGTGCCCTCGGCCGGACGGAGAATCAGCCCCAGCATTTT. The encoded protein is CALGRTENQPQHF. Full variable domain (rest looked up from reference TRBV19 and TRBJ1-5): DGGITQSPKYLFRKEGQNVTLSCEQNLNHDAMYWYRQDPGQGLRLIYYSQIVNDFQKGDIAEGYSVSREKKESFPLTVTSAQKNPTAFYLCALGRTENQPQHFGDGTRLSIL.

This chain joins TRBV12-3 or TRBV12-4 and TRBJ1-2; D might be TRBD1 (6 bases). The CDR3 is made up of 13 amino acids. Trimming removed 4 bases at V and 6 bases at J, with 12 bases between. CDR3 DNA: TGTGCCAGCAGTTCTCTAGCAGGGGATGGCTACACCTTC. Protein product: CASSSLAGDGYTF.

Concerning this clonotype: One base away lies a much larger clone, so this may be a sequencing read error. The chain recombines TRBV13 with TRBJ2-3; D might be TRBD2 (6 bases). The CDR3 is 16 amino acids. V was trimmed by 7 bases and J by 3 bases, leaving 20 bases between them. The germline V gene encodes CDR1 PRHDT and CDR2 FYEKMQ (reference sequence). CDR3 amino acids: CASIKRGTQPTDTQYF. The CDR3 DNA is TGTGCCAGCATCAAACGGGGGACTCAACCTACAGATACGCAGTATTTT.

This clonotype was recorded many times. The rearrangement links TRBV28 to TRBJ1-1; tentative D call: TRBD1 (5 bases). Germline assignment: CDR1 MDHEN and CDR2 SYDVKM. The CDR3 is 15 residues long. Trimming shortened V by 5 bases and J by 1 base, and 14 bases separated the two germline ends. For the CDR3, the DNA is TGTGCCAGCAGTAAGACACAGGTAAAGAACACTGAAGCTTTCTTT. Translated: CASSKTQVKNTEAFF.

This clonotype was seen only a few times. This sequence joins TRBV15 and TRBJ1-1; 7 positions match TRBD1. V gave up 3 bases and J gave up 3 bases; unmatched junction bases: 4. The CDR3 totals 14 residues. The V gene's germline CDR1 is LNHNV and CDR2 YYDKDF (reference sequence). The CDR3 loop is CATSRGGQDTEAFF. The CDR3 coding sequence is TGTGCCACCAGCAGGGGCGGACAGGACACTGAAGCTTTCTTT. The full variable domain, its missing parts supplied by reference TRBV15 and TRBJ1-1, is DAMVIQNPRYQVTQFGKPVTLSCSQTLNHNVMYWYQQKSSQAPKLLFHYYDKDFNNEADTPDNFQSRRPNTSFCFLDIRSPGLGDTAMYLCATSRGGQDTEAFFGQGTRLTVV.

In its sample, this clonotype was seen many times. The V gene is TRBV2, the J gene TRBJ2-3; 14 bases line up with TRBD2. The CDR3 extends over 16 amino acids. V lost 10 bases and J lost 3; bases outside the gene matches: 9. Germline V gives CDR1 SNHLY, CDR2 FYNNEI. The CDR3 DNA is TGTGCCACGTCCGGGACTAGCGGGAGTAGGACAGATACGCAGTATTTT. The encoded protein is CATSGTSGSRTDTQYF.

About this clonotype itself: An end of the junction does not agree with germline; a read error may underlie this. This chain links TRBV7-2 with TRBJ2-5; D possibly uses TRBD1 or TRBD2 (6 bases each). The germline V gene has CDR1 SGHTA and CDR2 FQGNSA. The CDR3 totals 13 residues. The CDR3 spells CASNLMGGETQYF. CDR3 sequence (DNA): TGTGCCAGCAACTTAATGGGGGGCGAGACCCAGTACTTC.

This clonotype was observed a few times. This may be a read error: a much more frequent sequence differs by one nucleotide. For the CDR3, the DNA is TGTGCCAACAGCCCAATCGGGACTAGCCTCACAGATACGCAGTATTTT. Translation gives CANSPIGTSLTDTQYF. The V call is TRBV28, the J call TRBJ2-3; 9 bases are shared with TRBD2. Germline V gene sequence: CDR1 MDHEN, CDR2 SYDVKM. There are 16 residues in the CDR3. The trim removed 10 bases at V and 2 bases at J, leaving 13 bases unmatched.

The CDR3 reads CASIPAGTGDNQPQHF. The CDR3 nucleotides read TGTGCCAGCATCCCAGCCGGGACAGGGGACAATCAGCCCCAGCATTTT. The chain recombines TRBV6-1 with TRBJ1-5; TRBD1 matches 10 bases. The CDR3 is made up of 16 amino acids. In germline, CDR1 is MNHNS, CDR2 SASEGT. V gave up 7 bases and J gave up 3 bases; unmatched junction bases: 9.

The chain links TRBV27 to TRBJ2-4; D might be TRBD2 (6 bases). The ends were cut back, 1 base at V and 8 bases at J, with 12 bases in the middle. CDR3 size: 14 residues. Germline V gene data show CDR1 as MNHEY and CDR2 as SMNVEV (reference sequence). The DNA for the CDR3 is TGTGCCAGCAGTTTATGGCAGGGAGGAGACATTCAGTACTTC. As protein: CASSLWQGGDIQYF.

In its sample, this clonotype was seen many times. J is TRBJ2-5 and V is TRBV5-1; D is uncertain. Germline CDR1 and CDR2: SGHRS and YFSETQ. V was clipped by 0 bases and J by 7 bases, with 10 bases between them. This CDR3 contains 13 residues. In DNA form, the CDR3 reads TGCGCCAGCAGCTTGGAGTTGGCAGGGACCCAGTACTTC. Protein: CASSLELAGTQYF.